Sequencing of this T cell receptor (beta chain) was carried out in a study of response to subunit inactivated influenza vaccine. This CDR3 contains 15 residues. The trim removed 9 bases at V and 7 bases at J, leaving 10 bases unmatched. Germline values: CDR1 MNHEY, CDR2 SVGEGT. TCRdb reprocessed the RT-PCR reads via MiXCR and lists one record per CDR3 protein. The sample shows around 710,000 distinct CDR3 sequences, roughly 14% of them seen only once. The rearrangement links TRBV6-2 or TRBV6-3 to TRBJ2-1; 12 bases agree with TRBD2. The material sequenced was PBMCs from blood, taken 14 to 15 days before vaccination. This receptor was obtained from a man over 45 who received an inactivated influenza vaccine. CDR3 sequence reads: CASRLAGGPGNEQFF. The CDR3 nucleotides are TGTGCCAGTAGGCTAGCGGGAGGGCCGGGAAATGAGCAGTTCTTC.